The 14 T cell receptor beta chains below were found in one sample sequenced in a study of T cell clonality in common variable immunodeficiency. General study findings and limits: In common variable immunodeficiency, TCR beta chains reportedly carried fewer deletions and N-nucleotide insertions.

Generated by immunoSEQ multiplex PCR, the TCRdb table keeps only in-frame clones and is missing some. Singletons are absent from the sample, which has approximately 21,000 clones. These receptors' targets are unknown. Input material: peripheral blood mononuclear cells. The receptors originated from a human donor with common variable immunodeficiency.

This clone was seen more than once but under ten times. The read is 3 residues too short to cover the CDR3 end, so that end is filled in from the germline J gene. The rearrangement uses TRBV19 and TRBJ1-1; tentative D call: TRBD1 (5 bases). Germline CDR1 is LNHDA and CDR2 is SQIVND (reference sequence). This CDR3 has 13 residues. Trimming removed 7 bases at V and 6 bases at J, with 15 bases between. This CDR3 is CASKSQGMAEAFF. The CDR3 DNA, read in part, is TGTGCCAGTAAGTCCCAGGGAATGGCTGAA.

This clone was counted only a few times. The read terminates 3 residues before the CDR3 end, so the remaining end is supplied by the germline J gene. The chain uses TRBV6-2 or TRBV6-3 and TRBJ2-7; tentative D call: TRBD2 (5 bases). Germline V gene lookup returns CDR1 MNHEY and CDR2 SVGEGT. This CDR3 is built from 14 residues. V lost 5 bases, J lost 0 bases, and 11 bases lay in between. The sequenced CDR3 bases are TGTGCCAGCAGTAGCGGTCAGAGCTCCTACGAG. It codes for CASSSGQSSYE. From start to end, the CDR3 is CASSSGQSSYEQYF.

CDR3 residues: CASSVGATDTQYF. CDR3 DNA, as far as it was read: TGTGCCAGCAGTGTTGGGGCCACAGATACG. This chain uses TRBV2 with TRBJ2-3; D may be TRBD1 (5 bases). The read gets to within 3 residues of the CDR3 end, and the germline J gene fills in the rest. CDR1 is SNHLY, CDR2 FYNNEI, per germline. CDR3 length equals 13 residues. V was clipped by 4 bases and J by 2 bases, with 7 bases between them.

In the case of this clone: From the germline J gene comes the end of the CDR3, since the read stops 3 residues before it. The chain carries TRBV19 and TRBJ2-3; tentatively, D is TRBD2 (6 bases). The CDR3 is 17 amino acids. CDR1 and CDR2 from the germline V gene are LNHDA and SQIVND (reference sequence). Trimming stripped 6 bases from V and 3 bases from J, with 22 bases between. The covered CDR3 bases are TGTGCCAGTAGCCGGGGGTGGGGTCAGTCACAGACAGATACG. Protein product: CASSRGWGQSQTDT. From start to end, the CDR3 is CASSRGWGQSQTDTQYF.

This clone is termed medium-sized. The CDR3 goes on 3 residues after the read ends, and that part is filled in from the germline J gene. The rearrangement links TRBV29-1 to TRBJ2-1; 7 nucleotides line up with TRBD1. V was pared by 6 bases and J by 4 bases, with 3 bases of the junction left unmatched. Germline CDR1 SQVTM, CDR2 ANQGSEA. CDR3 length: 12 amino acids. The covered CDR3 bases are TGCAGCGTCGGGACAGATTACAATGAG. Its protein is CSVGTDYNE. The whole CDR3 region reads CSVGTDYNEQFF.

Turning to this clone: At one end, the junction sequence differs from germline, possibly due to a read error. The read falls 3 residues short of the CDR3 end, and the missing part is taken from the germline J gene. V usage is TRBV7-9 and J usage is TRBJ1-2; 7 bases fit TRBD1. Germline V CDR1 and CDR2: SEHNR, FQNEAQ (reference sequence). The CDR3 extends over 13 amino acids. Incomplete CDR3 DNA: TGTGCCGGCAGCTCCCGTGAAGGGGGCGGC. Amino acids: CAGSSREGGG. The complete CDR3 protein is CAGSSREGGGYTF. The full variable domain, in which reference TRBV7-9 and TRBJ1-2 provide the parts outside the CDR3, is DTGVSQNPRHKITKRGQNVTFRCDPISEHNRLYWYRQTLGQGPEFLTYFQNEAQLEKSRLLSDRFSAERPKGSFSTLEIQRTEQGDSAMYLCAGSSREGGGYTFGSGTRLTVV.

This clone showed up just a few times. Coverage ceases 3 residues before the CDR3 finishes, and the germline J gene fills in the end. The chain employs TRBV19 and TRBJ2-1, with TRBD2 identical over 8 bases. The CDR3 contains 17 residues. The V and J ends lost 7 bases and 1 base, in that order; junction bases with no gene match: 12. Germline loops: CDR1 LNHDA, CDR2 SQIVND (reference sequence). The CDR3 loop is CASTESPGLASYNEQFF. CDR3 DNA (partial): TGTGCCAGTACCGAGTCCCCCGGACTAGCATCCTACAATGAG.

Regarding this clone: The read terminates 3 residues before the CDR3 end, so the remaining end is supplied by the germline J gene. V gene TRBV6-2 or TRBV6-3 combines with J gene TRBJ2-2; the D gene is possibly TRBD2 (6 bases). Looked up from germline, CDR1 is MNHEY and CDR2 is SVGEGT. V was cut by 3 bases and J by 4 bases, with 9 bases left in between. The CDR3 extends over 14 amino acids. Here the CDR3 reads CASSYIGGTGELFF. The part of the CDR3 DNA that was read is TGTGCCAGCAGTTATATCGGGGGCACCGGGGAG.

This clone was detected a few times. The read stops 3 residues short of the end of the CDR3; the missing end is completed from the germline J gene. This rearrangement joins TRBV7-3 to TRBJ2-3; 10 positions match TRBD2. The junction had 15 bases not matched to a gene; V was cut back by 1 base and J by 8 bases. The CDR3 sequence is 18 residues long. Germline V CDR1 and CDR2: SGHTA, FQGTGA. CDR3 in amino acids: CASSLMASGSARKATQYF. The sequenced CDR3 bases are TGTGCCAGCAGCTTAATGGCTAGCGGGAGCGCCAGAAAGGCTACG.

This clone appeared a few times. The read is 3 residues too short to cover the CDR3 end, so that end is filled in from the germline J gene. The chain links TRBV7-2 to TRBJ2-7, with D tentatively TRBD2 (6 bases). Between the trimmed V and J ends, which lost 0 bases and 3 bases, there was a span of 21 bases. Germline V gives CDR1 SGHTA, CDR2 FQGNSA. This CDR3 has 18 residues. Incomplete CDR3 DNA: TGTGCCAGCAGCTTAGCGCTCCAGGCTAGGGACTCAAACTACGAG. It yields the protein CASSLALQARDSNYE. The CDR3, in full, reads CASSLALQARDSNYEQYF.

This clone was observed a handful of times. Partial CDR3 DNA: TGTGCCAGCCGCCGCGGGACAGGGGACAATCAGCCC. This gives the protein CASRRGTGDNQP. The whole CDR3 sequence reads CASRRGTGDNQPQHF. The chain carries TRBV19 and TRBJ1-5, with 10 bases fitting TRBD1. From the germline J gene comes the end of the CDR3, since the read stops 3 residues before it. V lost 9 bases and J lost 3; bases outside the gene matches: 8. Germline values: CDR1 LNHDA, CDR2 SQIVND (reference sequence). The CDR3 has 15 residues.

In this sample, this clone turned up a few times. The CDR3 is cut off 3 residues early in the read; its end comes from the germline J gene. The V gene is TRBV2, the J gene TRBJ1-5; 7 nucleotides match TRBD1. Germline V CDR1 and CDR2: SNHLY, FYNNEI. The CDR3 extends over 15 amino acids. With 5 bases clipped from V and 6 bases from J, the junction kept 10 bases outside the gene matches. CDR3 residues: CASSLDTGAGQPQHF. The part of the CDR3 DNA that was read is TGTGCCAGCAGTTTAGATACAGGGGCGGGTCAGCCC.

This clone appeared a few times. The read comes to an end 3 residues before the CDR3 does, leaving the germline J gene to fill in the end. V is TRBV30 and J is TRBJ2-6; 8 nucleotides match TRBD2. CDR1 is GTSNPN, CDR2 SVGIG, per germline (reference sequence). The CDR3 sequence is 16 residues long. V lost 5 bases and J lost 5; bases outside the gene matches: 11. Incomplete CDR3 DNA: TGTGCCTGGCGCGGGGGGTGGGGGGCCTGGGCCAACGTC. As protein: CAWRGGWGAWANV. The full CDR3 is CAWRGGWGAWANVLTF.

Regarding this clone: The CDR3 is cut off 3 residues early in the read; its end comes from the germline J gene. The chain is built from TRBV19 and TRBJ2-7; D is possibly TRBD1 (5 bases). The ends were cut back, 3 bases at V and 5 bases at J, with 11 bases in the middle. Germline CDR1 reads LNHDA; CDR2 reads SQIVND (reference sequence). The CDR3 has 13 amino acids. CDR3 bases read: TGTGCCAGTAGTATGGGGCTACCGGACGAG. Its translation: CASSMGLPDE. The whole CDR3 sequence is CASSMGLPDEQYF.